A single sample is the source of the 21 T cell receptor beta chains below, sequenced in a study of Tregs in tolerant kidney transplant recipients. Assay used: immunoSEQ multiplex PCR; TCRdb lists only in-frame clones, some missing. This sample's table has about 15,000 clones. Recipients received nonmyeloablative bone marrow transplants from related graft donors, with transient mixed chimerism. The material was CD4+ T cells from blood (PBMCs), obtained 12 months after the transplant. These receptors were taken from a human patient who received a combined kidney and bone marrow transplant. The T cells may come from the graft donor.

In regard to this clone: The sequenced fragment ends 3 residues before the CDR3 boundary, so the rest is inferred from the germline J gene. The chain joins TRBV10-2 to TRBJ2-1; D is perhaps TRBD2 (5 bases). Germline V gives CDR1 WSHSY, CDR2 SAAADI. The CDR3 extends over 14 amino acids. V lost 7 bases, J lost 7 bases, and 17 bases lay in between. The sequenced CDR3 bases are TGCGCCAGCATCCGATCCGAAACTAGGAATGAG. Protein sequence: CASIRSETRNE. The full CDR3 protein reads CASIRSETRNEQFF.

According to its frequency, this clone is medium-sized (0.01 to 0.1%). Its ends do not fully match the called genes, so a read error is possible. The read terminates 3 residues ahead of where the CDR3 ends, so the germline J gene completes it. This same CDR3 is encoded by further DNA sequences in the sample. The chain couples TRBV20-1 to TRBJ2-1; 11 positions match TRBD1. This CDR3 region has 14 residues. The V gene's germline CDR1 is DFQATT and CDR2 SNEGSKA (reference sequence). Incomplete CDR3 DNA: TGCAGTGCGAGAGGGACAGGGGGTAGGAATGAG. Encoded protein: CSARGTGGRNE. The full-length CDR3 reads as CSARGTGGRNEQFF.

Remarks on this clone: The DNA ends 3 residues before the CDR3 does, and the rest of the CDR3 is filled in from the germline J gene. The chain employs TRBV2 and TRBJ2-7; TRBD2 matches 8 bases. The CDR3 is 13 amino acids. Germline V gene lookup returns CDR1 SNHLY and CDR2 FYNNEI. V lost 10 bases and J lost 1; bases outside the gene matches: 6. The covered CDR3 bases are TGTGCCACCCTCGAGCGGGAGTCCTACGAG. Translation: CATLERESYE. The CDR3, in full, reads CATLERESYEQYF.

Comment on this clone: The sequence runs out 3 residues before the end of the CDR3; the remainder is reconstructed from the germline J gene. The V call is TRBV20-1, the J call TRBJ2-7; 13 nucleotides match TRBD2. CDR1 and CDR2 from the germline V gene are DFQATT and SNEGSKA (reference sequence). This CDR3 contains 14 residues. V gave up 6 bases and J gave up 4 bases; unmatched junction bases: 6. The sequenced CDR3 bases are TGCAGTGCCGGAACTAGCGGGAGGGTATACGAG. Translating gives CSAGTSGRVYE. From start to end, the CDR3 is CSAGTSGRVYEQYF.

To note about this clone: The read gets to within 3 residues of the CDR3 end, and the germline J gene fills in the rest. This chain links TRBV7-6 with TRBJ2-5; 7 positions agree with TRBD2. There are 16 residues in the CDR3. Unmatched junction bases numbered 11, after V lost 2 bases and J lost 5 bases. In germline, CDR1 is SGHVS, CDR2 FNYEAQ. CDR3 loop: CASSLKGLGAGETQYF. The part of the CDR3 DNA that was read is TGTGCCAGCAGCTTAAAAGGACTAGGGGCTGGGGAGACC.

CDR3 bases read: TGTGCCAGCTCACCACGACCAGGAGGCGGGGATGAG. Translation gives CASSPRPGGGDE. The CDR3 in its entirety is CASSPRPGGGDEQFF. The J gene is TRBJ2-1, the V gene TRBV18, with D perhaps TRBD2 (6 bases). The observed sequence ends 3 residues before the CDR3 terminus, with the missing tail filled in from the germline J gene. Germline CDR1 and CDR2: KGHSH and LQKENI. V was shortened by 1 base and J by 8 bases, with 15 bases between the two germline ends. There are 15 residues in the CDR3.

On this clone: Sequencing ends 3 residues short of the CDR3 end; the germline J gene provides the rest. The chain has TRBV4-1 and TRBJ1-5, with D possibly being TRBD1 (5 bases). The CDR3 is 14 amino acids. The germline V gene has CDR1 MGHRA and CDR2 YSYEKL. The V end lost 0 bases, the J end lost 2 bases, and 5 bases lay between the germline ends. The sequenced part of the CDR3 DNA is TGCGCCAGCAGCCAAGAGACAGGCAATCAGCCC. Translation gives CASSQETGNQP. The whole CDR3 protein is CASSQETGNQPQHF.

Of note for this clone: The sequence runs out 3 residues before the end of the CDR3; the remainder is reconstructed from the germline J gene. The chain employs TRBV18 and TRBJ1-5; TRBD1 agrees at 7 bases. Trimming took 6 bases from V and 1 from J; bases not matched to a gene: 6. Germline V gives CDR1 KGHSH, CDR2 LQKENI. The CDR3 totals 15 residues. CDR3 bases read: TGTGCCAGCTCTCAGGGACAGTTGAGCAATCAGCCC. This sequence encodes CASSQGQLSNQP. Given in full, the CDR3 is CASSQGQLSNQPQHF.

Points on this clone: The missing CDR3 end, 3 residues past where the read stops, is filled in from the germline J gene. The V and J genes are TRBV18 and TRBJ2-7; D remains ambiguous. The CDR3 covers 15 residues. Trimming cost V 0 bases and J 2 bases, with 11 bases left between them. Looked up from germline, CDR1 is KGHSH and CDR2 is LQKENI. CDR3 residues: CASSPPVKAPYEQYF. The covered CDR3 bases are TGTGCCAGCTCACCACCGGTTAAGGCCCCCTACGAG.

The CDR3 reads CSAQRLAEHNEQFF. The part of the CDR3 DNA that was read is TGCAGTGCCCAGCGGCTAGCGGAACACAATGAG. The V and J genes are TRBV20-1 and TRBJ2-1; 7 nucleotides align to TRBD2. The read is 3 residues too short to cover the CDR3 end, so that end is filled in from the germline J gene. This CDR3 contains 14 residues. The germline CDR1 and CDR2 sequences are DFQATT and SNEGSKA (reference sequence). V shed 6 bases, J shed 5 bases, and the junction held 10 bases outside the gene matches.

Note on this clone: The CDR3 extends 3 residues past the end of the read, so its final part is completed from the germline J gene. The gene calls are TRBV5-1 and TRBJ1-6; 7 bases are a match to TRBD1. Unmatched junction bases numbered 9, after V lost 0 bases and J lost 9 bases. Germline-derived CDR1 and CDR2 are SGHRS and YFSETQ. The CDR3 consists of 16 residues. The sequenced CDR3 bases are TGCGCCAGCAGCTTGGGAGGACAGGCCTCCTCTTCACCC. Its protein is CASSLGGQASSSP. The whole CDR3 region reads CASSLGGQASSSPLHF. Full variable domain (outside the CDR3, taken from reference TRBV5-1 and TRBJ1-6): KAGVTQTPRYLIKTRGQQVTLSCSPISGHRSVSWYQQTPGQGLQFLFEYFSETQRNKGNFPGRFSGRQFSNSRSEMNVSTLELGDSALYLCASSLGGQASSSPLHFGNGTRLTVT.

Concerning this clone: The read comes to an end 3 residues before the CDR3 does, leaving the germline J gene to fill in the end. V gene TRBV10-2 combines with J gene TRBJ2-7, with 9 bases aligning to TRBD1. The CDR3 is made up of 13 amino acids. Trimming cost V 6 bases and J 2 bases; bases outside gene matches: 2. In germline, CDR1 is WSHSY, CDR2 SAAADI. The sequenced part of the CDR3 DNA is TGCGCCAGCAGCAGACAGGGGGCCTACGAG. Translating gives CASSRQGAYE. In full, the CDR3 is CASSRQGAYEQYF.

The part of the CDR3 DNA that was read is TGTGCCTCCGGAAGACGGGCCCAGGGGAATGAAAAA. Its translation: CASGRRAQGNEK. The full-length CDR3 reads as CASGRRAQGNEKLFF. V is TRBV2 and J is TRBJ1-4, with D perhaps TRBD1 (6 bases). Coverage ceases 3 residues before the CDR3 finishes, and the germline J gene fills in the end. The CDR3 is 15 residues long. CDR1 and CDR2 (germline): SNHLY, FYNNEI. The V gene lost 11 bases and the J gene lost 5 bases, with 21 bases spanning the gap. Variable domain in full (rest from reference TRBV2 and TRBJ1-4): EPEVTQTPSHQVTQMGQEVILRCVPISNHLYFYWYRQILGQKVEFLVSFYNNEISEKSEIFDDQFSVERPDGSNFTLKIRSTKLEDSAMYFCASGRRAQGNEKLFFGSGTQLSVL.

As for this clone: Read sequence stops 3 residues before the CDR3 end, and the germline J gene provides the missing end. The J gene is TRBJ2-1, the V gene TRBV20-1; 8 positions agree with TRBD2. CDR3 size: 14 residues. V was pared by 8 bases and J by 0 bases, with 6 bases of the junction left unmatched. CDR1 and CDR2 (germline): DFQATT, SNEGSKA (reference sequence). Incomplete CDR3 DNA: TGCAGTCCTATAGCGGGAATCTCCTACAATGAG. It translates to CSPIAGISYNE. The entire CDR3 sequence reads CSPIAGISYNEQFF.

With regard to this clone: The read falls 3 residues short of the CDR3 end, and the missing part is taken from the germline J gene. The J gene is TRBJ2-1, the V gene TRBV2; 8 bases line up with TRBD2. This CDR3 has 13 amino acids. Germline V CDR1 and CDR2: SNHLY, FYNNEI. The ends lost 8 bases at V and 4 bases at J; junction bases unmatched: 4. The sequenced CDR3 bases are TGTGCCAGCTGTTCTAGCGGGTACAATGAG. This codes for CASCSSGYNE. The complete CDR3 protein is CASCSSGYNEQFF.

About this clone itself: The read ends 3 residues shy of where the CDR3 ends; the end is completed using the germline J gene. The chain combines TRBV20-1 with TRBJ1-2, with TRBD1 matching 7 bases. V trimming: 2 bases; J trimming: 7 bases; junction bases outside the gene matches: 7. The CDR3 sequence is 13 residues long. In germline, CDR1 is DFQATT, CDR2 SNEGSKA (reference sequence). The sequenced part of the CDR3 DNA is TGCAGTGCTAGAACAGGGGAGTTTGCTGGC. Its translation is CSARTGEFAG. The whole CDR3 is CSARTGEFAGYTF.

For this clone: At one boundary the junction diverges from the germline segment, which might be a read error. Read coverage stops 3 residues before the CDR3 terminus; the germline J gene supplies the remainder. The chain uses TRBV4-2 and TRBJ2-5; D uncertain. The germline V gene has CDR1 LGHNA and CDR2 YNFKEQ. The CDR3 loop spans 14 amino acids. CDR3 bases read: TGCGCCAGCAGCCAAGGAAATAGCCAAGAGACC. Amino acid sequence: CASSQGNSQET. The whole CDR3 region reads CASSQGNSQETQYF.

About this clone itself: The CDR3 end is not reached by the read, which stops 3 residues before it; the germline J gene fills it in. This sequence joins TRBV5-1 and TRBJ2-1; D is possibly TRBD1 (6 bases). Trimming removed 4 bases from V and 9 bases from J, with 23 bases in between. The CDR3 totals 16 residues. Germline V gives CDR1 SGHRS, CDR2 YFSETQ. Incomplete CDR3 DNA: TGCGCCAGCAGCGAAACAGGGACGGTAGGGTATTCTGAG. Amino acid sequence: CASSETGTVGYSE. The CDR3 reads in full as CASSETGTVGYSEQFF. Using reference TRBV5-1 and TRBJ2-1 for the parts outside the CDR3, the full variable domain is KAGVTQTPRYLIKTRGQQVTLSCSPISGHRSVSWYQQTPGQGLQFLFEYFSETQRNKGNFPGRFSGRQFSNSRSEMNVSTLELGDSALYLCASSETGTVGYSEQFFGPGTRLTVL.

Notes on this clone: The read ends 3 residues before the CDR3 terminus; that terminus is restored from the germline J gene. The rearrangement links TRBV5-1 to TRBJ2-1; 8 bases are a match to TRBD1. The V segment lost 4 bases and the J segment 3 bases; nucleotides outside the gene matches: 15. CDR1 is SGHRS and CDR2 is YFSETQ in the germline V gene. The CDR3 is made up of 18 amino acids. The CDR3 DNA, read in part, is TGCGCCAGCAGCATACGGACAGGGTTGGCTCTAAACTACAATGAG. The encoded protein is CASSIRTGLALNYNE. The entire CDR3 is CASSIRTGLALNYNEQFF.

CDR3 DNA, as far as it was read: TGTGCCAGCAGCCCAGGGCAGGGGACAATTCATCAAGAGACC. Residues: CASSPGQGTIHQET. The CDR3 as a whole reads CASSPGQGTIHQETQYF. The rearrangement links TRBV7-3 to TRBJ2-5; a possible D gene is TRBD1 (6 bases). From the germline J gene comes the end of the CDR3, since the read stops 3 residues before it. Trimming pared 5 bases from V and 2 bases from J, leaving 21 bases between. Germline-derived CDR1 and CDR2 are SGHTA and FQGTGA. The CDR3 covers 17 residues.

As for this clone: The CDR3 end lies 3 residues beyond the end of the read and is filled in from the germline J gene. V gene TRBV5-1 combines with J gene TRBJ2-1; a possible D gene is TRBD1 (6 bases). Between the trimmed V and J ends, which lost 5 bases and 6 bases, there was a span of 24 bases. There are 17 residues in the CDR3. CDR1 and CDR2 from the germline V gene are SGHRS and YFSETQ. The DNA read from the CDR3 is TGCGCCAGCAGACCTTCCGGGACCTATAAAGGGGGCAATGAG. It encodes CASRPSGTYKGGNE. The full CDR3 is CASRPSGTYKGGNEQFF.